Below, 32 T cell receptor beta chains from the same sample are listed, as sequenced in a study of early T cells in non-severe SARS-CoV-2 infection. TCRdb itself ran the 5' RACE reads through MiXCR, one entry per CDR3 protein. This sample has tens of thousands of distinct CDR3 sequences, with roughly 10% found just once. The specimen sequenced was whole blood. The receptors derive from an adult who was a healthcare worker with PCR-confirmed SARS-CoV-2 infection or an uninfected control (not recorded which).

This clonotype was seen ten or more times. In DNA, the CDR3 is TGTGCCAGCAGCCATGACAGGGCCCGTCAGCCCCAGCATTTT. It codes for CASSHDRARQPQHF. The chain has TRBV12-3 or TRBV12-4 and TRBJ1-5; the match to TRBD1 covers 7 bases. The CDR3 sequence is 14 residues long. The ends lost 6 bases at V and 6 bases at J; junction bases unmatched: 8.

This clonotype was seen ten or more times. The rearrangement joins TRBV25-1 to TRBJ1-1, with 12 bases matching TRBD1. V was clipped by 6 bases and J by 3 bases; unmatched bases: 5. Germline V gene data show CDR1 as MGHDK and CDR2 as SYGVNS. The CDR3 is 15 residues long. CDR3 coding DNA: TGTGCCAGCAGGGGGGACAGGGGGCTTGACACTGAAGCTTTCTTT. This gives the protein CASRGDRGLDTEAFF.

The DNA of the CDR3 is TGTGCCAGCAGCCTGAACACCGGGGAGCTGTTTTTT. As protein: CASSLNTGELFF. This chain connects TRBV7-2 to TRBJ2-2, with D unclear. V was shortened by 5 bases and J by 1 base, with 2 bases between the two germline ends. The germline V gene has CDR1 SGHTA and CDR2 FQGNSA. This CDR3 has 12 residues.

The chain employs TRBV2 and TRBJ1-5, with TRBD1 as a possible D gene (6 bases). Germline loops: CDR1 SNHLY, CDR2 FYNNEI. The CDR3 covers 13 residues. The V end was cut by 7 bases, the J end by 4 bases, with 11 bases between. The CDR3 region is CASIRGSNQPQHF. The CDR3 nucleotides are TGTGCCAGCATCAGGGGCAGTAATCAGCCCCAGCATTTT.

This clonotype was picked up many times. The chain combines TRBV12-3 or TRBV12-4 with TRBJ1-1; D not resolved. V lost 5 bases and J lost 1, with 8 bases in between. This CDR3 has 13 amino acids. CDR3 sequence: CASSLRENTEAFF. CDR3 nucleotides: TGTGCCAGCAGTCTAAGAGAGAACACTGAAGCTTTCTTT.

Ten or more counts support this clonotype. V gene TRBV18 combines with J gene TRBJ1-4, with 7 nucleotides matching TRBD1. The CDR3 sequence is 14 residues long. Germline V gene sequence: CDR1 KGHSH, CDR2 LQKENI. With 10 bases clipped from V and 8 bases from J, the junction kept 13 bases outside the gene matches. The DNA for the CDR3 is TGTGCCACCTTCGGACAGGCCGCGAACGAAAAACTGTTTTTT. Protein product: CATFGQAANEKLFF.

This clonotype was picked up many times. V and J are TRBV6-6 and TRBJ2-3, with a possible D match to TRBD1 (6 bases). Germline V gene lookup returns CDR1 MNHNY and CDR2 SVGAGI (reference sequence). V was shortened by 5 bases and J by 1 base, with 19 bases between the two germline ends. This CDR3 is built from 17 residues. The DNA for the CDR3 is TGTGCCAGCAGTCTCAGGGGTAGTACCTCGGGCACAGATACGCAGTATTTT. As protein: CASSLRGSTSGTDTQYF.

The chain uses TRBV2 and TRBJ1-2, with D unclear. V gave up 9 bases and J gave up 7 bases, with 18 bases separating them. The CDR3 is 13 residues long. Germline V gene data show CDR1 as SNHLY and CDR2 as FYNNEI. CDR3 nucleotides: TGTGCCAGTCCGGACCTTTCTAAGGGTGGCTACACCTTC. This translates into CASPDLSKGGYTF.

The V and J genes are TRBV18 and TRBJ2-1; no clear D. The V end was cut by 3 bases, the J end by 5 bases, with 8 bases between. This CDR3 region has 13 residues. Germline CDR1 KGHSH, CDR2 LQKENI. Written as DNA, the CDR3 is TGTGCCAGCTCACCTTTCGAGGACAATGAGCAGTTCTTC. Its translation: CASSPFEDNEQFF.

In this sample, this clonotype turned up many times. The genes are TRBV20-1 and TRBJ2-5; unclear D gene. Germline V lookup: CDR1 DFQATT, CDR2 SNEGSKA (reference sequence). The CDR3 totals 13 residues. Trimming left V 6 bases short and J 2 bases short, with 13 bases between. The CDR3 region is CSAFGPLQETQYF. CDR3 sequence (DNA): TGCAGTGCGTTCGGGCCTTTACAAGAGACCCAGTACTTC.

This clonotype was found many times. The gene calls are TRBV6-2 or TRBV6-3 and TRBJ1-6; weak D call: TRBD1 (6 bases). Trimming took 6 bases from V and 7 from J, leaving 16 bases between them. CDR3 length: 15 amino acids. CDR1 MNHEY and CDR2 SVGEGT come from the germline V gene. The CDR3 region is CASRPSPQGNSPLHF. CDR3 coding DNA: TGTGCCAGCAGACCCTCACCTCAGGGGAATTCACCCCTCCACTTT.

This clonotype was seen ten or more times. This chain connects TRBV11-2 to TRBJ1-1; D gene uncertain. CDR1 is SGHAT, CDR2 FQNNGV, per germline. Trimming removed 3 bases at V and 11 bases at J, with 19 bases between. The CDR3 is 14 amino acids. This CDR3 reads CASSLVSGFSAAFF. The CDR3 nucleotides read TGTGCCAGCAGCTTGGTGTCAGGCTTCAGCGCCGCTTTCTTT.

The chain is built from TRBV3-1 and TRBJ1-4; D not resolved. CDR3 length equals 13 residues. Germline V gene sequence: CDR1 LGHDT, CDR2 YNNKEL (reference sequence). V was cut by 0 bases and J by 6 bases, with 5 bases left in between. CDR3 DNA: TGTGCCAGCAGCCAAGACATATATGAAAAACTGTTTTTT. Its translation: CASSQDIYEKLFF. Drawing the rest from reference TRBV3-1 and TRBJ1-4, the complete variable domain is DTAVSQTPKYLVTQMGNDKSIKCEQNLGHDTMYWYKQDSKKFLKIMFSYNNKELIINETVPNRFSPKSPDKAHLNLHINSLELGDSAVYFCASSQDIYEKLFFGSGTQLSVL.

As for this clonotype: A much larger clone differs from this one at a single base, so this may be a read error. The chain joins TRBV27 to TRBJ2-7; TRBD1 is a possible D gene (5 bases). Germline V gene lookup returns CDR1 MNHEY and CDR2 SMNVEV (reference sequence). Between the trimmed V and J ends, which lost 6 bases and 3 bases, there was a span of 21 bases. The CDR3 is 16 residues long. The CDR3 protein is CASRSPIDETGYEQYF. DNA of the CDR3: TGTGCCAGCAGATCTCCAATTGACGAAACAGGCTACGAGCAGTACTTC.

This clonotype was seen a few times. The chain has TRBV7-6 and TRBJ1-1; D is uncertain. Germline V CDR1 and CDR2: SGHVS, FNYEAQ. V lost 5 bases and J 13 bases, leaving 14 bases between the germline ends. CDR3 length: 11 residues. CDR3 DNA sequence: TGTGCCAGCAGCCCCCGCGACATAGGTTTCTTT. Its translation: CASSPRDIGFF.

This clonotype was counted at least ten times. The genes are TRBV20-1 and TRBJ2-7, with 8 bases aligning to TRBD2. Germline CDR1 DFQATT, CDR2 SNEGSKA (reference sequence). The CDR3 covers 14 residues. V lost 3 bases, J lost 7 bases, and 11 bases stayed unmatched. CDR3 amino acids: CSARPSGPGGEQYF. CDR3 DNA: TGCAGTGCTAGGCCCTCGGGTCCGGGGGGGGAGCAGTACTTC.

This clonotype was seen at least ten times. The CDR3: CASSPPGQSFYSNQPQHF. The CDR3, as DNA: TGTGCCAGTAGTCCACCGGGACAGAGCTTCTATAGCAATCAGCCCCAGCATTTT. V and J are TRBV19 and TRBJ1-5, with 7 bases aligning to TRBD1. This CDR3 comprises 18 residues. Per the germline V gene, CDR1 is LNHDA and CDR2 is SQIVND (reference sequence). V shed 5 bases and J 0 bases; nucleotides not matched to a gene: 13.

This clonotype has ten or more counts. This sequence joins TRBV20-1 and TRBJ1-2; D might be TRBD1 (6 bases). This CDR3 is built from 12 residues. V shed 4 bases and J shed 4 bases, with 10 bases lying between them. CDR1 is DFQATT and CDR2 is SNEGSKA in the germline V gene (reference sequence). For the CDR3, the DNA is TGCAGTGCTACACTACAGGGCTATGGCTACACCTTC. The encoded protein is CSATLQGYGYTF.

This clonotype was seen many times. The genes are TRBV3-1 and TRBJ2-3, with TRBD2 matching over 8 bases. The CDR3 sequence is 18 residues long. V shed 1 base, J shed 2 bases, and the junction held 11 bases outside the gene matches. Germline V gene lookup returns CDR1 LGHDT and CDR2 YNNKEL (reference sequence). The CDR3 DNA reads TGTGCCAGCAGCCAAGTCCCCCTAGCGGGCGACCTCACAGATACGCAGTATTTT. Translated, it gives CASSQVPLAGDLTDTQYF.

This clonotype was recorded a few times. The CDR3 sequence is CASSLGGSGQPQHF. Written as DNA, the CDR3 is TGTGCCAGCAGCTTAGGGGGAAGCGGCCAGCCCCAGCATTTT. V is TRBV5-4 and J is TRBJ1-5; D is possibly TRBD1 (6 bases). The CDR3 contains 14 residues. The germline V and J ends were trimmed by 2 bases and 7 bases, with 13 bases remaining between them. Germline V gene sequence: CDR1 SGHNT, CDR2 YYREEE (reference sequence).

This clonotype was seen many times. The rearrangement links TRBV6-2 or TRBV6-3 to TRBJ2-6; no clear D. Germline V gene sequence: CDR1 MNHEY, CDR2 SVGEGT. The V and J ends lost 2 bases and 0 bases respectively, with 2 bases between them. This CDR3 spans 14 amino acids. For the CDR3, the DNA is TGTGCCAGCAGTTACAGCTCTGGGGCCAACGTCCTGACTTTC. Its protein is CASSYSSGANVLTF.

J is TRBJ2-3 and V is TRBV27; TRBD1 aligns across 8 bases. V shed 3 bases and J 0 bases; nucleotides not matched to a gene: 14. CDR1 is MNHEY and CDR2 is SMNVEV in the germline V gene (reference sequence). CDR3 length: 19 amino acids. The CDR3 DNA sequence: TGTGCCAGCAGTTTTAAATCCGGACAGGGAACACTTAGCACAGATACGCAGTATTTT. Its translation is CASSFKSGQGTLSTDTQYF.

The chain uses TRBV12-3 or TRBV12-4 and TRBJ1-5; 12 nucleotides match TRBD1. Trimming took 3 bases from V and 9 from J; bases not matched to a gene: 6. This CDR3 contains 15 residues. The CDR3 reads CASSLGTGGLSPQHF. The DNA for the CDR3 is TGTGCCAGCAGTTTGGGGACAGGGGGCCTTTCGCCCCAGCATTTT.

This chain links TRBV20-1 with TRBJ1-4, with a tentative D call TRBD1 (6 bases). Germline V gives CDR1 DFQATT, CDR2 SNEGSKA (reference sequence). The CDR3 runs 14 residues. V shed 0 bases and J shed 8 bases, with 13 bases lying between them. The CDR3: CSARDGRGGEKLFF. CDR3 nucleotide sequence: TGCAGTGCTAGAGACGGCAGGGGAGGAGAAAAACTGTTTTTT.

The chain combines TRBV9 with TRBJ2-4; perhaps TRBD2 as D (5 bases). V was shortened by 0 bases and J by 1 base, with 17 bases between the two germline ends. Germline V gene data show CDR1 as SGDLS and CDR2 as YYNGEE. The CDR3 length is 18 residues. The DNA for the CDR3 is TGTGCCAGCAGCGTAGGTAGCGAGTTTGGGTTTGCCAAAAACATTCAGTACTTC. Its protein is CASSVGSEFGFAKNIQYF.

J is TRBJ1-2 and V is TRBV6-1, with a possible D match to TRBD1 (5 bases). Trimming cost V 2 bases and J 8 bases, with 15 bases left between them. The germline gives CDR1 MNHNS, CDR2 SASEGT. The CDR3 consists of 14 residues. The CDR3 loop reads CASSESRVQRGYTF. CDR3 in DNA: TGTGCCAGCAGTGAATCCAGGGTGCAGAGAGGCTACACCTTC.

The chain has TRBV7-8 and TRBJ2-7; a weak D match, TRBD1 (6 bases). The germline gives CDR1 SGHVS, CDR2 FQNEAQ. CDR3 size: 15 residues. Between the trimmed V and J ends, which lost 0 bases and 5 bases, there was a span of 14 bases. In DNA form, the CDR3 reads TGTGCCAGCAGCTTAGCCCCAGGGGTTGCGGACGAGCAGTACTTC. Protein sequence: CASSLAPGVADEQYF. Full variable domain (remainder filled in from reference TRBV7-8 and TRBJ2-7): GAGVSQSPRYKVAKRGQDVALRCDPISGHVSLFWYQQALGQGPEFLTYFQNEAQLDKSGLPSDRFFAERPEGSVSTLKIQRTQQEDSAVYLCASSLAPGVADEQYFGPGTRLTVT.

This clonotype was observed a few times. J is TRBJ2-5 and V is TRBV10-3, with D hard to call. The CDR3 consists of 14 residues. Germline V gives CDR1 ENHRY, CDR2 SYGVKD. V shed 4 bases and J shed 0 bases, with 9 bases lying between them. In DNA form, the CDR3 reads TGTGCCATCAGTGGCCATGGGGACCAAGAGACCCAGTACTTC. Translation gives CAISGHGDQETQYF.

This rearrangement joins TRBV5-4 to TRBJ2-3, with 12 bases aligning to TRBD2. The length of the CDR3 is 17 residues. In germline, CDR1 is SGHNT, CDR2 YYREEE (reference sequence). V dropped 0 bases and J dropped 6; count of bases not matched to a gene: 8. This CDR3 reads CASSLGASGGAGDTQYF. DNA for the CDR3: TGTGCCAGCAGCTTGGGAGCTAGCGGGGGGGCCGGGGATACGCAGTATTTT.

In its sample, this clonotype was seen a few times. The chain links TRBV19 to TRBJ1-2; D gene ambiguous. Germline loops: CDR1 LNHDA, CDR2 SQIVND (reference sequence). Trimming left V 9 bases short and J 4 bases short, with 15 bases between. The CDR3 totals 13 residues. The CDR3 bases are TGTGCCAGCCTGGAACAGCGGGGCTATGGCTACACCTTC. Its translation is CASLEQRGYGYTF.

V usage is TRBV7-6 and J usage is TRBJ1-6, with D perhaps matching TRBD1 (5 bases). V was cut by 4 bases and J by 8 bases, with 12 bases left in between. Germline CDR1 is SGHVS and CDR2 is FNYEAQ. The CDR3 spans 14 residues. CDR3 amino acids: CASSSRTGDSPLHF. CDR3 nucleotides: TGTGCCAGCAGCTCTCGGACGGGGGATTCACCCCTCCACTTT.

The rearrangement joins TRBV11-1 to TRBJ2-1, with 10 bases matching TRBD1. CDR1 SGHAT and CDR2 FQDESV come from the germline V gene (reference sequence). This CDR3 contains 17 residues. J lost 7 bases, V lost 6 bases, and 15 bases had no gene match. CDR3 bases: TGTGCCAGCAGTTCCGGCCCGGGACAGGGGTGGTCGAATGAGCAGTTCTTC. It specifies CASSSGPGQGWSNEQFF.